The next 6 T cell receptor beta chains were all read from a single sample in a study of technical replicates of blood from a handful of donors. TCRdb's table, derived via immunoSEQ multiplex PCR, lists solely in-frame clones and lacks some. The sample lists some 60,000 clones, 87% occurring once. The sample was PBMCs. The receptors stem from a human donor in good health. Some clones in this sample may be carry-over from other donors' samples.

The chain recombines TRBV5-1 with TRBJ2-7; 9 bases match TRBD1. Germline V gives CDR1 SGHRS, CDR2 YFSETQ. The CDR3 is made up of 15 amino acids. V dropped 4 bases and J dropped 5; count of bases not matched to a gene: 10. CDR3 DNA: TGCGCCAGCAGCCTAAGGACAGGGGCCGAGCACGAGCAGTACTTC. Its translation is CASSLRTGAEHEQYF.

This clone was detected only a few times. V gene TRBV29-1 combines with J gene TRBJ1-1; 7 bases map to TRBD1. The CDR3 is made up of 10 amino acids. Germline assignment: CDR1 SQVTM and CDR2 ANQGSEA. V lost 7 bases to trimming and J lost 4 bases; unmatched junction nucleotides: 0. This chain's CDR3 is CSAGGTEAFF. Written as DNA, the CDR3 is TGCAGCGCAGGGGGCACTGAAGCTTTCTTT.

This chain links TRBV14 with TRBJ1-1; D uncertain. This CDR3 contains 15 residues. V dropped 4 bases and J dropped 2 bases, with 14 bases sitting between them. Germline-derived CDR1 and CDR2 are SGHDN and FVKESK. This CDR3 reads CASSPRAHFNTEAFF. The CDR3 nucleotides read TGTGCCAGCAGCCCCCGTGCGCATTTTAACACTGAAGCTTTCTTT.

The rearrangement uses TRBV29-1 and TRBJ1-1; 12 bases fit TRBD1. V shed 7 bases and J 6 bases; nucleotides not matched to a gene: 12. This CDR3 contains 15 residues. Germline values: CDR1 SQVTM, CDR2 ANQGSEA. Here the CDR3 reads CSATGDRGLNAEAFF. Here the CDR3 DNA reads TGCAGCGCCACGGGGGACAGGGGGCTCAACGCTGAAGCTTTCTTT. Looking up the rest from reference TRBV29-1 and TRBJ1-1 gives the full variable domain: SAVISQKPSRDICQRGTSLTIQCQVDSQVTMMFWYRQQPGQSLTLIATANQGSEATYESGFVIDKFPISRPNLTFSTLTVSNMSPEDSSIYLCSATGDRGLNAEAFFGQGTRLTVV.

A single count supports this clone. The gene calls are TRBV18 and TRBJ1-1, with 8 bases identical to TRBD1. Germline values: CDR1 KGHSH, CDR2 LQKENI. With 6 bases clipped from V and 1 base from J, the junction kept 4 bases outside the gene matches. The CDR3 runs 14 residues. The CDR3 loop reads CASSVQGENTEAFF. The CDR3 nucleotides read TGTGCCAGCTCCGTACAGGGGGAGAACACTGAAGCTTTCTTT.

The chain combines TRBV7-2 with TRBJ2-7; unclear D gene. Trimming removed 1 base from V and 4 bases from J, with 11 bases in between. CDR3 length equals 14 residues. CDR1 and CDR2 from the germline V gene are SGHTA and FQGNSA. The CDR3 region has the DNA TGTGCCAGCAGCTTAGAGAGCAGGCATTACGAGCAGTACTTC. It is translated as CASSLESRHYEQYF. Together with reference TRBV7-2 and TRBJ2-7, the CDR3 gives the full variable domain: GAGVSQSPSNKVTEKGKDVELRCDPISGHTALYWYRQSLGQGLEFLIYFQGNSAPDKSGLPSDRFSAERTGGSVSTLTIQRTQQEDSAVYLCASSLESRHYEQYFGPGTRLTVT.